This is a list of T cell receptor beta chains from one sample in a study of CD8 T cells in ankylosing spondylitis. TCRdb called the 5' RACE reads again in MiXCR, with one record for every CDR3 protein. This table holds a few hundred thousand distinct CDR3 sequences, about 19% found once. Specimen: blood, either unsorted or a sorted T cell fraction (not recorded which). All receptors come from a male donor with ankylosing spondylitis or in good health (not recorded which). The CDR3 runs from the conserved cysteine through the conserved F or W. D genes are given only for firm matches. For some rows the clone size is stated as once, few or many, or as a class when expanded; others skip it.

J | D | size | V | CDR3 | DNA
TRBJ1-3 | TRBD1 | once | TRBV7-6 | CASSLKVTGAGNTIYF | TGTGCCAGCAGCTTAAAGGTGACAGGGGCTGGAAACACCATATATTTT
TRBJ1-1 | TRBD1 | . | TRBV12-3/TRBV12-4 | CASRTTGGGTEAFF | TGTGCCAGCAGAACGACAGGGGGCGGGACTGAAGCTTTCTTT
TRBJ1-1 | . | few | TRBV7-9 | CASSQGTVSTEAFF | TGTGCCAGCAGCCAGGGGACGGTGAGCACTGAAGCTTTCTTT
TRBJ2-6 | . | few | TRBV7-9 | CASSLGLSGLGANVLTF | TGTGCCAGCAGCTTGGGGTTGTCGGGGTTAGGGGCCAACGTCCTGACTTTC
TRBJ1-1 | . | few | TRBV25-1 | CASTRGLEAFF | TGTGCCAGCACCCGGGGGCTTGAAGCTTTCTTT
TRBJ2-2 | . | . | TRBV7-9 | CASSAPRGRIGELFF | TGTGCCAGCAGCGCTCCCCGGGGGCGTATCGGGGAGCTGTTTTTT
TRBJ2-2 | TRBD1 | . | TRBV28 | CASSLDRKGELFF | TGTGCCAGCAGTTTGGACAGGAAGGGGGAGCTGTTTTTT
TRBJ2-3 | TRBD1 | . | TRBV9 | CASSAPLGTGSDTQYF | TGTGCCAGCAGCGCCCCGTTGGGGACAGGGTCGGATACGCAGTATTTT
TRBJ1-4 | . | few | TRBV20-1 | CSPTTGPNEKLFF | TGCAGTCCCACTACAGGGCCTAATGAAAAACTGTTTTTT
TRBJ2-1 | TRBD2 | few | TRBV5-1 | CASSPGGRDEQFF | TGCGCCAGCAGCCCTGGCGGGAGGGATGAGCAGTTCTTC
TRBJ1-4 | TRBD1 | few | TRBV27 | CASSKTARTGTVEKLFF | TGTGCCAGCAGCAAGACCGCTCGGACAGGGACGGTTGAAAAACTGTTTTTT
TRBJ2-3 | . | many | TRBV9 | CASSLTLLSTDTQYF | TGTGCCAGCAGCTTAACTCTTCTTAGCACAGATACGCAGTATTTT
TRBJ2-3 | TRBD1 | many | TRBV10-3 | CAIGTDTDTQYF | TGTGCCATCGGGACAGACACAGATACGCAGTATTTT
TRBJ2-3 | . | few | TRBV5-1 | CASSTGTEGDTQYF | TGCGCCAGCAGTACCGGGACGGAGGGGGATACGCAGTATTTT
TRBJ2-1 | TRBD2 | . | TRBV5-1 | CASSPSGRASDEQFF | TGCGCCAGCAGCCCTAGCGGGAGGGCCTCCGATGAGCAGTTCTTC
TRBJ2-3 | . | few | TRBV12-3/TRBV12-4 | CASSLVLNTQYF | TGTGCCAGCAGTTTGGTGTTGAATACGCAGTATTTT
TRBJ2-3 | TRBD2 | . | TRBV20-1 | CSAKGAPGLGSTDTQYF | TGCAGTGCTAAGGGCGCCCCGGGACTAGGAAGCACAGATACGCAGTATTTT